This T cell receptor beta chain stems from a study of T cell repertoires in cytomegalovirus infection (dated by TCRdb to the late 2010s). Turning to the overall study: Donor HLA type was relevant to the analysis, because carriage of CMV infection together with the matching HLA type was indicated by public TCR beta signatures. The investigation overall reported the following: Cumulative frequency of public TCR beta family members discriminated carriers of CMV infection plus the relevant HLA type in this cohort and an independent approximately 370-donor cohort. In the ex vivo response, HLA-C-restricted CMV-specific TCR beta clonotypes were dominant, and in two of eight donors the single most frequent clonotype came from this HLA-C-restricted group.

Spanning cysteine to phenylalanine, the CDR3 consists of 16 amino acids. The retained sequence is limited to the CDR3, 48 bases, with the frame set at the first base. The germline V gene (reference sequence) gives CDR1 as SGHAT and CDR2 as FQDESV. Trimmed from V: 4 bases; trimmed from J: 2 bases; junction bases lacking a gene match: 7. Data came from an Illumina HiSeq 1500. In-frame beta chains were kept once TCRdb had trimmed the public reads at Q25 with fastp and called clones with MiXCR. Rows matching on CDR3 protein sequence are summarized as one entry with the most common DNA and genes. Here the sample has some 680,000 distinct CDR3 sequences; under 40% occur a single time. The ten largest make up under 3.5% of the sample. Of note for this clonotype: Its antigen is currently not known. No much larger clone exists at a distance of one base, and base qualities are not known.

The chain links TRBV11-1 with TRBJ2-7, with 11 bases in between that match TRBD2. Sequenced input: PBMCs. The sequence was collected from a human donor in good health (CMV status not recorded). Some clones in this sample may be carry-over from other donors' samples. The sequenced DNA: TGTGCCAGCAGCTGGGGGACTAGCGGATCTACCTACGAGCAGTACTTC. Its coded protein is CASSWGTSGSTYEQYF.